This T cell receptor beta chain appears in the sequencing data of a study of shared clonotypes between healthy human individuals. The study's findings and limits: The study generally estimated greater richness for naive than memory subsets. Unshared clonotypes carried lower generation probabilities than those common to all four donors.

Naive CD8 cells were CD45RO-negative, positively selected for CCR7, excluding terminally differentiated effector memory CD45RA+ cells. All donors were Caucasian adults living in Nashville, Tennessee. Comment on this clone: Its antigen is unknown.

Profiling relied on immunoSEQ multiplex PCR, and the TCRdb table lists in-frame clones only, not all of them. This sample has hundreds of thousands of clones; 92% occur once, and the top ten carry nearly 25%. V was pared by 6 bases and J by 3 bases, with 12 bases between. Germline V lookup: CDR1 MDHEN, CDR2 SYDVKM. The CDR3 has 14 residues. The sequence came from a man aged 25 to 45 in good health. The sample taken for sequencing was naive CD8+ T cells sorted from blood. The chain recombines TRBV28 with TRBJ1-5; D is undetermined. The CDR3 DNA follows: TGTGCCAGCAGGACGGTTGGAAACAATCAGCCCCAGCATTTT. Its translation: CASRTVGNNQPQHF.